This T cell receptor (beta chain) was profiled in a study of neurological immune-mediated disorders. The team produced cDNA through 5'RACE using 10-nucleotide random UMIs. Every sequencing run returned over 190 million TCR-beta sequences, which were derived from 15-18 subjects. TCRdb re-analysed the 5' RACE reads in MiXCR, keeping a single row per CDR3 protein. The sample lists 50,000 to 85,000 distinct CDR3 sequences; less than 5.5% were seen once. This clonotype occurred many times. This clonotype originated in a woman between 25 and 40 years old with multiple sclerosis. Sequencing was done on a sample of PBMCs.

CDR3 nucleotides: TGTGCCAGCAGTTTCGGGGGGGGATCCGGGGAGCTGTTTTTT. Amino acid sequence: CASSFGGGSGELFF. This sequence joins TRBV12-3 or TRBV12-4 and TRBJ2-2, with 8 bases aligning to TRBD2. With V trimmed by 3 bases and J by 6 bases, 3 bases remained unmatched. The CDR3 extends over 14 amino acids.